This TCR beta chain comes out of a study of response to subunit inactivated influenza vaccine. Turning to this clonotype: Its matching antigen is unknown.

The CDR3 sequence is 18 residues long. V lost 3 bases, J lost 1 base, and 9 bases stayed unmatched. Germline CDR1 ENHRY, CDR2 SYGVKD. Study-wide findings and caveats: Authors proposed each seasonal influenza vaccination draws in few new T cells.

TCRdb re-analysed the RT-PCR reads in MiXCR, keeping a single row per CDR3 protein. The repertoire holds hundreds of thousands of distinct CDR3 sequences, with under 20% as singletons. The sequence was obtained from a man aged 50 to 60 who received an inactivated influenza vaccine. This chain links TRBV10-3 with TRBJ2-3; TRBD2 matches 11 bases. Sequences were derived from PBMCs from blood, sampled more than 4 days after vaccination. The CDR3 DNA reads TGTGCCATCAGTGAAACTAGCGGGAGCCTGTTAGGCACAGATACGCAGTATTTT. It encodes CAISETSGSLLGTDTQYF.